The 27 T cell receptor beta chains below all came from one sample that was sequenced in a study of T-cell reconstitution after alpha-beta-depleted transplantation in children. For TCRbeta, the library was prepared with unique molecular identifiers. TCRdb recomputed calls from the PCR reads with MiXCR, one row per CDR3 protein. The sample has more than 550,000 distinct CDR3 sequences; under 12% are singletons. Sample: PBMCs from the stem cell graft donor, taken from the stem cell graft. Source of these receptors: a human donor who donated a stem cell graft to a child with acute myeloid leukemia.

This clonotype has a count of ten or more. This chain connects TRBV29-1 to TRBJ1-2; 7 bases line up with TRBD1. There are 12 residues in the CDR3. V dropped 6 bases and J dropped 4; count of bases not matched to a gene: 5. Per germline, CDR1 SQVTM and CDR2 ANQGSEA. Here the CDR3 reads CSVLAGGYGYTF. In DNA, the CDR3 is TGCAGCGTATTGGCAGGGGGCTATGGCTACACCTTC.

This clonotype was counted a few times. This rearrangement joins TRBV29-1 to TRBJ2-5, with TRBD2 matching over 13 bases. CDR3 length: 14 residues. CDR1 and CDR2 from the germline V gene are SQVTM and ANQGSEA. Germline trimming cut 6 bases from V and 5 bases from J; bases unmatched to any gene: 6. The CDR3 DNA reads as TGCAGCGTAGGACTAGCGGGAGTGGGGGAGACCCAGTACTTC. As protein: CSVGLAGVGETQYF.

The table lists this clonotype with a few counts. The chain is built from TRBV7-2 and TRBJ2-3; TRBD2 agrees at 8 bases. The V segment lost 0 bases and the J segment 2 bases; nucleotides outside the gene matches: 10. The CDR3 runs 18 residues. From germline, CDR1 is SGHTA and CDR2 FQGNSA. This CDR3 is CASSLARVLAGSTDTQYF. CDR3 nucleotides: TGTGCCAGCAGCTTAGCACGAGTTCTAGCGGGTTCCACAGATACGCAGTATTTT.

The chain combines TRBV20-1 with TRBJ2-5; weak D call: TRBD1 (6 bases). The CDR3 spans 14 residues. Germline lookup yields CDR1 DFQATT and CDR2 SNEGSKA (reference sequence). V was trimmed by 5 bases and J by 2 bases, leaving 15 bases between them. CDR3 sequence (DNA): TGCAGTGCTCCCGGACAGCAAGGACAAGAGACCCAGTACTTC. This sequence encodes CSAPGQQGQETQYF.

The V and J genes are TRBV20-1 and TRBJ2-2; D unclear. The CDR3 is made up of 14 amino acids. With 6 bases removed from V and 4 bases from J, the gap between germline ends came to 15 bases. Germline CDR1 DFQATT, CDR2 SNEGSKA (reference sequence). CDR3 DNA: TGCAGTGCCCCGTCGTCCCGGGTCACCGGGGAGCTGTTTTTT. It codes for CSAPSSRVTGELFF.

This clonotype was recorded at least ten times. The chain recombines TRBV28 with TRBJ2-1; D is possibly TRBD1 (6 bases). The V gene lost 2 bases and the J gene lost 10 bases, with 9 bases spanning the gap. CDR1 is MDHEN, CDR2 SYDVKM, per germline. This CDR3 is built from 12 residues. The CDR3 sequence is CASSLNDREQFF. CDR3 sequence (DNA): TGTGCCAGCAGTTTAAACGACAGGGAGCAGTTCTTC.

This clonotype appeared many times. V and J are TRBV20-1 and TRBJ2-1, with D unclear. The germline CDR1 and CDR2 sequences are DFQATT and SNEGSKA (reference sequence). V was cut by 8 bases and J by 8 bases, with 25 bases left in between. The CDR3 has 15 residues. The CDR3 DNA follows: TGCAGTCTGGAGACGGACCTTTTAAGAAGGGATGAGCAGTTCTTC. It yields the protein CSLETDLLRRDEQFF.

The table lists this clonotype with many counts. CDR3 nucleotide sequence: TGTGCCAGCACTCGGGGGTTGGGCACTGAAGCTTTCTTT. Protein: CASTRGLGTEAFF. V and J are TRBV27 and TRBJ1-1, with a tentative D call TRBD1 (5 bases). V was pared by 7 bases and J by 4 bases, with 13 bases between. CDR1 and CDR2 (germline): MNHEY, SMNVEV (reference sequence). This CDR3 is built from 13 residues.

V gene TRBV7-9 combines with J gene TRBJ2-7, with D hard to call. The germline V and J ends were trimmed by 7 bases and 6 bases, with 13 bases remaining between them. CDR1 is SEHNR and CDR2 is FQNEAQ in the germline V gene (reference sequence). This CDR3 is built from 12 residues. CDR3 protein: CASNRHGGEQYF. The CDR3 region has the DNA TGTGCCAGCAACCGACACGGTGGCGAGCAGTACTTC.

There are many counts of this clonotype. The gene calls are TRBV5-1 and TRBJ2-5; 9 bases line up with TRBD1. This CDR3 spans 15 amino acids. The junction had 8 bases not matched to a gene; V was cut back by 4 bases and J by 4 bases. CDR1 SGHRS and CDR2 YFSETQ come from the germline V gene. The CDR3 coding sequence is TGCGCCAGCAGCCCCGGGACAGGGAGTCCAGAGACCCAGTACTTC. This gives the protein CASSPGTGSPETQYF.

The chain joins TRBV29-1 to TRBJ2-4; 7 bases are a match to TRBD1. J was trimmed by 7 bases and V by 5 bases; bases with no gene match: 5. The germline V gene encodes CDR1 SQVTM and CDR2 ANQGSEA. The CDR3 is 12 residues long. CDR3 region: CSVFEGANIQYF. The CDR3, as DNA: TGCAGCGTTTTTGAGGGGGCGAACATTCAGTACTTC.

This clonotype was counted ten times or more. This sequence joins TRBV29-1 and TRBJ1-1; D possibly corresponds to TRBD1 (5 bases). The CDR3 spans 12 residues. The germline V gene has CDR1 SQVTM and CDR2 ANQGSEA. Trimming removed 4 bases from V and 7 bases from J, with 13 bases in between. CDR3 amino acids: CSVVGDRYEAFF. CDR3 DNA sequence: TGCAGCGTTGTTGGGGACCGCTATGAAGCTTTCTTT.

This clonotype was observed a handful of times. The genes are TRBV5-1 and TRBJ2-3; 10 bases align to TRBD2. Unmatched junction bases numbered 2, after V lost 4 bases and J lost 6 bases. The CDR3 is 13 amino acids. The germline V gene has CDR1 SGHRS and CDR2 YFSETQ. CDR3 nucleotide sequence: TGCGCCAGCAGCCGACTAGCGGGCGATACGCAGTATTTT. It translates to CASSRLAGDTQYF.

A few counts support this clonotype. The rearrangement links TRBV6-1 to TRBJ1-1; tentative D call: TRBD1 (6 bases). The CDR3 extends over 16 amino acids. Germline V lookup: CDR1 MNHNS, CDR2 SASEGT. The V gene lost 5 bases and the J gene lost 0 bases, with 16 bases spanning the gap. CDR3 nucleotides: TGTGCCAGCAGTCGAACCTGGACAGAAGTGAACACTGAAGCTTTCTTT. It specifies CASSRTWTEVNTEAFF.

This clonotype was recorded many times. V and J are TRBV20-1 and TRBJ2-5, with TRBD1 identical over 9 bases. The V gene's germline CDR1 is DFQATT and CDR2 SNEGSKA (reference sequence). V shed 5 bases and J 7 bases; nucleotides not matched to a gene: 11. The CDR3 is made up of 14 amino acids. The CDR3 region has the DNA TGCAGTGCTTTGGGGACAGGGAACCAGTGGACCCAGTACTTC. This translates into CSALGTGNQWTQYF.

This rearrangement joins TRBV20-1 to TRBJ2-3; 9 bases agree with TRBD2. V gave up 5 bases and J gave up 6 bases; unmatched junction bases: 12. In germline, CDR1 is DFQATT, CDR2 SNEGSKA (reference sequence). The CDR3 length is 15 residues. The DNA of the CDR3 is TGCAGTGCTTCAGCGGGAGGCGGTCAGGGGGATACGCAGTATTTT. Encoded protein: CSASAGGGQGDTQYF.

This clonotype turned up a few times. The chain has TRBV15 and TRBJ2-5; a possible D gene is TRBD2 (5 bases). Per the germline V gene, CDR1 is LNHNV and CDR2 is YYDKDF (reference sequence). The CDR3 is 15 residues long. V was trimmed by 1 base and J by 4 bases, leaving 13 bases between them. CDR3 DNA sequence: TGTGCCACCAGCAGAGTTGGAAGCGGAGGAGAGACCCAGTACTTC. Its protein product is CATSRVGSGGETQYF.

This clonotype turned up a few times. CDR3 residues: CSARAEVGNEQFF. The CDR3 coding sequence is TGCAGTGCTAGAGCGGAGGTAGGCAATGAGCAGTTCTTC. V usage is TRBV20-1 and J usage is TRBJ2-1, with D tentatively TRBD2 (5 bases). This CDR3 is built from 13 residues. Germline CDR1 and CDR2: DFQATT and SNEGSKA (reference sequence). Deletions cut 1 base from V and 6 bases from J, with 10 bases between.

In this sample, this clonotype turned up a few times. The rearrangement links TRBV12-3 or TRBV12-4 to TRBJ2-7, with 7 bases that match TRBD1. V was pared by 5 bases and J by 5 bases, with 9 bases of the junction left unmatched. CDR3 length: 14 amino acids. The CDR3 DNA is TGTGCCAGCAGTCGAGGGACAGTCGTCCACGAGCAGTACTTC. This codes for CASSRGTVVHEQYF.

This clonotype was counted ten times or more. The chain joins TRBV7-2 to TRBJ2-5, with D unresolved. V was shortened by 4 bases and J by 5 bases, with 14 bases between the two germline ends. This CDR3 has 14 amino acids. The germline V gene has CDR1 SGHTA and CDR2 FQGNSA. CDR3 nucleotide sequence: TGTGCCAGCAGCTATGGCGGCCTGACTGAGACCCAGTACTTC. It encodes CASSYGGLTETQYF.

This clonotype was counted only a few times. This chain connects TRBV10-3 to TRBJ2-3; a weak D match, TRBD1 (6 bases). Trimming pared 5 bases from V and 0 bases from J, leaving 15 bases between. CDR1 and CDR2 from the germline V gene are ENHRY and SYGVKD. There are 16 residues in the CDR3. The chain's CDR3 is CAISTGFSSSTDTQYF. The CDR3 coding sequence is TGTGCCATCAGTACAGGGTTTTCCTCTAGCACAGATACGCAGTATTTT.

This chain connects TRBV5-6 to TRBJ1-4; TRBD1 might be the D (6 bases). The CDR3 sequence is 16 residues long. The germline V and J ends were trimmed by 2 bases and 0 bases, with 11 bases remaining between them. CDR1 and CDR2 (germline): SGHDT, YYEEEE. CDR3 loop: CASSFQGSATNEKLFF. CDR3 nucleotide sequence: TGTGCCAGCAGCTTCCAGGGGAGTGCAACTAATGAAAAACTGTTTTTT.

V and J are TRBV12-3 or TRBV12-4 and TRBJ2-5; D possibly corresponds to TRBD1 (5 bases). The ends were cut back, 3 bases at V and 9 bases at J, with 11 bases in the middle. The CDR3 sequence is 12 residues long. In nucleotides, the CDR3 is TGTGCCAGCAGTTTCGGCCCCAGGGCCCAGTACTTC. Protein sequence: CASSFGPRAQYF.

The chain is built from TRBV20-1 and TRBJ2-2; D call uncertain. CDR3 length equals 19 residues. Germline values: CDR1 DFQATT, CDR2 SNEGSKA (reference sequence). V lost 0 bases and J 1 base, leaving 21 bases between the germline ends. In DNA form, the CDR3 reads TGCAGTGCTAGAGATTTTAGAGTCCCCGGATCCGGGAACACCGGGGAGCTGTTTTTT. Its protein is CSARDFRVPGSGNTGELFF.

The chain links TRBV10-3 to TRBJ2-1; 7 nucleotides line up with TRBD2. CDR1 and CDR2 (germline): ENHRY, SYGVKD. The length of the CDR3 is 16 residues. Germline trimming cut 10 bases from V and 2 bases from J; bases unmatched to any gene: 14. CDR3 in DNA: TGTGCCACCCAGCACTCTGCGGGAGAGACCTACAATGAGCAGTTCTTC. This encodes CATQHSAGETYNEQFF.

This clonotype was counted ten times or more. J is TRBJ2-1 and V is TRBV24-1; 7 bases match TRBD1. CDR1 is KGHDR, CDR2 SFDVKD, per germline. V shed 4 bases and J 6 bases; nucleotides not matched to a gene: 14. The length of the CDR3 is 17 residues. The CDR3 sequence: CATSDPGQGVMGNEQFF. CDR3 nucleotide sequence: TGTGCCACCAGTGACCCTGGGCAGGGGGTTATGGGCAATGAGCAGTTCTTC.

This rearrangement joins TRBV5-1 to TRBJ2-1; 10 nucleotides agree with TRBD2. The germline gives CDR1 SGHRS, CDR2 YFSETQ. The CDR3 contains 15 residues. Trimming removed 5 bases from V and 5 bases from J; junction bases left unmatched: 7. The CDR3 region has the DNA TGCGCCAGCAGTTCCATAGCGGGGGGCCACAATGAGCAGTTCTTC. Translation gives CASSSIAGGHNEQFF.